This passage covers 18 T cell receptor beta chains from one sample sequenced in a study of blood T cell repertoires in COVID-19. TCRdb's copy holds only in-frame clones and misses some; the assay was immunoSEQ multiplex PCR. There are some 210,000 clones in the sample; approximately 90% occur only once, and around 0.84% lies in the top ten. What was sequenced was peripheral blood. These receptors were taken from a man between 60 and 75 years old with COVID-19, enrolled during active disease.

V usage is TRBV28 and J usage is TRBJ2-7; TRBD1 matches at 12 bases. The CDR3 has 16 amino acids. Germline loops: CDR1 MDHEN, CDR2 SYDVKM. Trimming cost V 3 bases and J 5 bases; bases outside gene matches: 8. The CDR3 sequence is CASSLGGTGGSHEQYF. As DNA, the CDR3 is TGTGCCAGCAGTTTGGGGGGGACAGGGGGCTCTCACGAGCAGTACTTC.

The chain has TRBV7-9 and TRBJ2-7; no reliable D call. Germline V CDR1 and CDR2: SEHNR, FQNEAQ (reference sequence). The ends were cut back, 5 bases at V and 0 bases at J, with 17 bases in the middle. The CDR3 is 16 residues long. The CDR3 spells CASSGIPDRSSYEQYF. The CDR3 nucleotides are TGTGCCAGCAGCGGAATTCCGGATAGGAGCTCCTACGAGCAGTACTTC.

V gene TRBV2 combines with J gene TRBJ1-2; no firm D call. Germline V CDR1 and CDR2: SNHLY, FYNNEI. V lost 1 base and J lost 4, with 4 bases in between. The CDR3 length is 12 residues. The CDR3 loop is CASSEESYGYTF. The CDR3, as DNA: TGTGCCAGCAGTGAAGAGAGCTATGGCTACACCTTC. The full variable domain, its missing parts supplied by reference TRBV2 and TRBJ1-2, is EPEVTQTPSHQVTQMGQEVILRCVPISNHLYFYWYRQILGQKVEFLVSFYNNEISEKSEIFDDQFSVERPDGSNFTLKIRSTKLEDSAMYFCASSEESYGYTFGSGTRLTVV.

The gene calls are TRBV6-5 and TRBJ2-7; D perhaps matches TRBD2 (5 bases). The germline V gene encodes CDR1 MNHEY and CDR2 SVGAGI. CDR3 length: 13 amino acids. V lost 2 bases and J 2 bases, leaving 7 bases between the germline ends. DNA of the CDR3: TGTGCCAGCAGTTACCCCGGGACCTACGAGCAGTACTTC. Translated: CASSYPGTYEQYF.

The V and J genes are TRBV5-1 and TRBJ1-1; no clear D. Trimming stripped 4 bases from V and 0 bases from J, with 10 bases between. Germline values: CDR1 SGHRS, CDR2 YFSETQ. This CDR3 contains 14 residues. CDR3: CASSPGNLNTEAFF. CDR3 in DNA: TGCGCCAGCAGCCCCGGGAACTTGAACACTGAAGCTTTCTTT.

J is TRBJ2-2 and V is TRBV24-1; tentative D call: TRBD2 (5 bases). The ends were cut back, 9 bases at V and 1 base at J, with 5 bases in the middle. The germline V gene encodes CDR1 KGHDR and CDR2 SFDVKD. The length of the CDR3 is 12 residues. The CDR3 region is CATGGNTGELFF. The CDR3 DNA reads TGTGCCACCGGAGGGAACACCGGGGAGCTGTTTTTT.

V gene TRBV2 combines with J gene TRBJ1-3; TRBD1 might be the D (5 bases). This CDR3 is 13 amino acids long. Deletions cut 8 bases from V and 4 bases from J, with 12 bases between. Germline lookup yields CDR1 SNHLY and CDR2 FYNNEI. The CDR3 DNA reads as TGTGCCAGCGGCAGGGCGGCGGGAAACACCATATATTTT. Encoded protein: CASGRAAGNTIYF.

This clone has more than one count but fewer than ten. CDR3 sequence: CASSLGQNTIYF. In DNA form, the CDR3 reads TGTGCCAGCAGCTTGGGGCAAAACACCATATATTTT. This chain joins TRBV5-4 and TRBJ1-3; D unresolved. The CDR3 is 12 amino acids. Trimming shortened V by 0 bases and J by 6 bases, and 4 bases separated the two germline ends. Per germline, CDR1 SGHNT and CDR2 YYREEE (reference sequence).

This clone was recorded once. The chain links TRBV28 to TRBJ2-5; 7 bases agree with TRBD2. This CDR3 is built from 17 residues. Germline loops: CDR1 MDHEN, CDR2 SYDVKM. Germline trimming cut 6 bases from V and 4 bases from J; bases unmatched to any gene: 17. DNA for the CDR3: TGTGCCAGCAGACCACCCCTAGGGAGGGGAGAAGGAGAGACCCAGTACTTC. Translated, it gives CASRPPLGRGEGETQYF.

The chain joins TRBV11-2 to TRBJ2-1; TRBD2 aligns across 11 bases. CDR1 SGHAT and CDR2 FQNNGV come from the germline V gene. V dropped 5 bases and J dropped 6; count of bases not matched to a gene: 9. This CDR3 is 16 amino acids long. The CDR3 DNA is TGTGCCAGCAGCCCCAACGGGCTAGCGGGGGGCAATGAGCAGTTCTTC. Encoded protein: CASSPNGLAGGNEQFF. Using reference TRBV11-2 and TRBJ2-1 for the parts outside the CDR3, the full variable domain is EAGVAQSPRYKIIEKRQSVAFWCNPISGHATLYWYQQILGQGPKLLIQFQNNGVVDDSQLPKDRFSAERLKGVDSTLKIQPAKLEDSAVYLCASSPNGLAGGNEQFFGPGTRLTVL.

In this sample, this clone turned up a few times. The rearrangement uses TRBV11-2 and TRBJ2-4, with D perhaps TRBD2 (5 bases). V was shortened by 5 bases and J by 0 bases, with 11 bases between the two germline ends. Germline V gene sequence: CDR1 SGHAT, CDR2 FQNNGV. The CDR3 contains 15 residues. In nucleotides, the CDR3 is TGTGCCAGCAGCCGTTGGGAGCTAGCCAAAAACATTCAGTACTTC. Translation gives CASSRWELAKNIQYF.

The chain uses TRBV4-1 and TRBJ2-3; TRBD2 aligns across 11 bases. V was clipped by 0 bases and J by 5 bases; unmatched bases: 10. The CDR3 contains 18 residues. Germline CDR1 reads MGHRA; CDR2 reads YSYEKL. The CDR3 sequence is CASSQDVGVAGGRDTQYF. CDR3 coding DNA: TGCGCCAGCAGCCAAGATGTAGGAGTAGCGGGAGGGAGAGATACGCAGTATTTT.

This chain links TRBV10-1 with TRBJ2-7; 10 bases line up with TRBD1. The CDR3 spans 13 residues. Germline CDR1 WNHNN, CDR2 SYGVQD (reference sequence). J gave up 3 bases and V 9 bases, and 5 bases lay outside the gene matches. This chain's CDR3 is CARGQGVIYEQYF. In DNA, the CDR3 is TGCGCCAGAGGACAGGGGGTTATCTACGAGCAGTACTTC.

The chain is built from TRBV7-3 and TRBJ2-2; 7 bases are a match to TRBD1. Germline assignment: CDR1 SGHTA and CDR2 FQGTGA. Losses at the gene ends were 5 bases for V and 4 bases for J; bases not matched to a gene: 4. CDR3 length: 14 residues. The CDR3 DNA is TGTGCCAGCAGCGAGGGGGCCCGCACCGGGGAGCTGTTTTTT. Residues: CASSEGARTGELFF.

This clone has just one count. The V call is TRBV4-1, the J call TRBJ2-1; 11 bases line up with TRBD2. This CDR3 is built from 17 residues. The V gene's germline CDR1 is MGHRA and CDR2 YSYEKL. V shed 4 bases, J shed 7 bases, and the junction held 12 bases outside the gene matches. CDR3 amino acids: CASSLVAGGRLGNEQFF. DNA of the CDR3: TGCGCCAGCAGCCTTGTAGCGGGGGGGCGGCTAGGAAATGAGCAGTTCTTC.

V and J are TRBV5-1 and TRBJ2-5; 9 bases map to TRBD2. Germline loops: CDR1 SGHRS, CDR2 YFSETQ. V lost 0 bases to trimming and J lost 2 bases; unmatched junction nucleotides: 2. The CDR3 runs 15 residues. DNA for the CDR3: TGCGCCAGCAGCTTGGTAGCGGGGGTTCAAGAGACCCAGTACTTC. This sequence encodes CASSLVAGVQETQYF.

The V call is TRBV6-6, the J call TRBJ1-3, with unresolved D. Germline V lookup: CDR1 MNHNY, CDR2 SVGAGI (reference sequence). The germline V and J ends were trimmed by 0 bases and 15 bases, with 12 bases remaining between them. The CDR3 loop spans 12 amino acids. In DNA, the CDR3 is TGTGCCAGCAGTTACTCAAGAGGGCCCGAATATTTT. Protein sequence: CASSYSRGPEYF.

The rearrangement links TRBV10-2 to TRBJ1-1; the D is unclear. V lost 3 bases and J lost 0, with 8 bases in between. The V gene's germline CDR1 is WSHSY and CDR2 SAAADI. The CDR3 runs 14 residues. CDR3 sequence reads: CASSDSRLNTEAFF. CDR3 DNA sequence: TGCGCCAGCAGTGACTCCCGTCTGAACACTGAAGCTTTCTTT.